Listed here are 6 T cell receptor beta chains from one sample, sequenced in a study of control samples from healthy donors and cancer patients. The protocol was immunoSEQ multiplex PCR, while the TCRdb copy is restricted to in-frame clones and leaves out a portion. The table includes 95,000 to 150,000 clones, roughly 86% detected once. Sequencing was done on a sample of blood. The source of these receptors is a man aged 55 to 70 in good health.

The chain joins TRBV7-9 to TRBJ1-4; tentative D call: TRBD1 (5 bases). Trimming left V 4 bases short and J 4 bases short, with 10 bases between. Germline CDR1 SEHNR, CDR2 FQNEAQ (reference sequence). The CDR3 runs 14 residues. CDR3 nucleotides: TGTGCCAGCAGCTCCGGGACCGGTAATGAAAAACTGTTTTTT. As protein: CASSSGTGNEKLFF.

This clone was counted a single time. The chain combines TRBV19 with TRBJ1-6; 9 bases align to TRBD1. This CDR3 is 13 amino acids long. Trimming at V came to 5 bases and at J to 12 bases, leaving 5 bases not matched to a gene. Germline CDR1 LNHDA, CDR2 SQIVND (reference sequence). CDR3 sequence (DNA): TGTGCCAGTAGTTCGGGGACAGGGAGACCCCTCCACTTT. As protein: CASSSGTGRPLHF.

The chain carries TRBV5-1 and TRBJ2-1; 9 positions match TRBD2. Germline CDR1 SGHRS, CDR2 YFSETQ. The CDR3 totals 15 residues. Trimming cost V 3 bases and J 2 bases; bases outside gene matches: 3. The CDR3 sequence: CASSYLAGTYNEQFF. The CDR3 DNA reads as TGCGCCAGCAGCTACCTAGCGGGGACCTACAATGAGCAGTTCTTC.

The rearrangement links TRBV5-5 to TRBJ1-5; tentative D call: TRBD1 (6 bases). The V end was cut by 4 bases, the J end by 0 bases, with 8 bases between. Per the germline V gene, CDR1 is SGHKS and CDR2 is YYEKEE (reference sequence). There are 14 residues in the CDR3. The CDR3 region has the DNA TGTGCCAGCAGCATACAGGGTAGCAATCAGCCCCAGCATTTT. Translation: CASSIQGSNQPQHF.

This clone was seen a single time. The V and J genes are TRBV19 and TRBJ1-4; D uncertain. Germline V gene data show CDR1 as LNHDA and CDR2 as SQIVND (reference sequence). V was shortened by 5 bases and J by 8 bases, with 12 bases between the two germline ends. The CDR3 loop spans 13 amino acids. This chain's CDR3 is CASSLGVGEKLFF. The DNA of the CDR3 is TGTGCCAGTAGTCTGGGAGTAGGGGAAAAACTGTTTTTT.

V is TRBV12-3 or TRBV12-4 and J is TRBJ1-6; no firm D call. V was shortened by 7 bases and J by 9 bases, with 10 bases between the two germline ends. This CDR3 is 12 amino acids long. CDR3 region: CASTLQGSPLHF. In nucleotides, the CDR3 is TGTGCCAGCACACTCCAAGGTTCACCCCTCCACTTT.